A single sample is the source of the 9 T cell receptor beta chains below, sequenced in a study of OX40 agonist ivuxolimab in advanced cancers. Assay used: immunoSEQ multiplex PCR; TCRdb lists only in-frame clones, some missing. The repertoire holds over 55,000 clones, with 75% to 85% as singletons. Sequencing was performed on CD4+ or CD8+ T cells sorted from blood, taken in a trial of the OX40 agonist ivuxolimab. All receptors come from an adult with an advanced solid tumor such as melanoma, head and neck, liver or kidney cancer.

This chain connects TRBV19 to TRBJ1-5; 8 bases line up with TRBD1. V lost 5 bases, J lost 2 bases, and 8 bases stayed unmatched. CDR1 and CDR2 from the germline V gene are LNHDA and SQIVND (reference sequence). The CDR3 has 16 amino acids. The CDR3 is CASSREGQGGNQPQHF. The CDR3 DNA is TGTGCCAGTAGTCGCGAAGGACAGGGCGGCAATCAGCCCCAGCATTTT.

The CDR3 spells CASSLGLAGGQRADTQYF. The CDR3 DNA reads as TGTGCCAGCAGCCTCGGACTAGCGGGGGGACAAAGAGCAGATACGCAGTATTTT. V and J are TRBV11-3 and TRBJ2-3; TRBD2 matches 14 bases. The CDR3 totals 18 residues. Germline CDR1 and CDR2: SGHNT and YENEEA. With V trimmed by 5 bases and J by 4 bases, 11 bases remained unmatched.

The chain couples TRBV7-9 to TRBJ1-6, with TRBD1 matching 7 bases. V shed 4 bases, J shed 7 bases, and the junction held 13 bases outside the gene matches. Germline V lookup: CDR1 SEHNR, CDR2 FQNEAQ (reference sequence). This CDR3 is 17 amino acids long. CDR3 DNA sequence: TGTGCCAGCAGCTCCCTCTCCTCCGACAGGGAGAATTCACCCCTCCACTTT. It codes for CASSSLSSDRENSPLHF.

This clone was observed once. This chain connects TRBV4-2 to TRBJ2-7, with 10 bases matching TRBD1. Per the germline V gene, CDR1 is LGHNA and CDR2 is YNFKEQ. The CDR3 is made up of 17 amino acids. V was clipped by 0 bases and J by 4 bases; unmatched bases: 9. CDR3 sequence: CASSQEVMRQGAYEQYF. CDR3 bases: TGTGCCAGCAGCCAAGAAGTGATGAGACAGGGGGCATACGAGCAGTACTTC.

The chain links TRBV5-1 to TRBJ2-1; the D is unclear. The CDR3 loop spans 13 amino acids. Per the germline V gene, CDR1 is SGHRS and CDR2 is YFSETQ. V was clipped by 2 bases and J by 8 bases, with 11 bases between them. The CDR3 spells CASSLTPSYEQFF. The CDR3 DNA follows: TGCGCCAGCAGCTTAACCCCCTCGTATGAGCAGTTCTTC. The full variable domain, its missing parts supplied by reference TRBV5-1 and TRBJ2-1, is KAGVTQTPRYLIKTRGQQVTLSCSPISGHRSVSWYQQTPGQGLQFLFEYFSETQRNKGNFPGRFSGRQFSNSRSEMNVSTLELGDSALYLCASSLTPSYEQFFGPGTRLTVL.

This sequence joins TRBV4-3 and TRBJ1-2; a possible D gene is TRBD1 (5 bases). This CDR3 comprises 15 residues. V lost 3 bases, J lost 4 bases, and 15 bases lay in between. Per germline, CDR1 LGHNA and CDR2 YSLEER. The CDR3 bases are TGCGCCAGCAGCCAGACTAGATTCCAGGGCTATGGCTACACCTTC. As protein: CASSQTRFQGYGYTF.

The gene calls are TRBV18 and TRBJ1-2; unclear D gene. Per the germline V gene, CDR1 is KGHSH and CDR2 is LQKENI. Trimming took 2 bases from V and 4 from J, leaving 8 bases between them. This CDR3 contains 13 residues. CDR3 loop: CASSPDSAYGYTF. The CDR3 nucleotides are TGTGCCAGCTCACCAGACTCAGCCTATGGCTACACCTTC.

The chain is built from TRBV6-5 and TRBJ1-2; the match to TRBD1 covers 7 bases. J gave up 4 bases and V 5 bases, and 10 bases lay outside the gene matches. This CDR3 contains 15 residues. Germline V gene data show CDR1 as MNHEY and CDR2 as SVGAGI. DNA of the CDR3: TGTGCCAGCAGTCCCCGGGACAGCCTAAGCTATGGCTACACCTTC. Translated, it gives CASSPRDSLSYGYTF.

The chain links TRBV6-5 to TRBJ1-2; TRBD1 agrees at 7 bases. V lost 6 bases, J lost 5 bases, and 9 bases stayed unmatched. The CDR3 is 14 residues long. CDR1 is MNHEY, CDR2 SVGAGI, per germline. For the CDR3, the DNA is TGTGCCAGCAGGCCCCCGGACAGGAGTTATGGCTACACCTTC. This sequence encodes CASRPPDRSYGYTF.